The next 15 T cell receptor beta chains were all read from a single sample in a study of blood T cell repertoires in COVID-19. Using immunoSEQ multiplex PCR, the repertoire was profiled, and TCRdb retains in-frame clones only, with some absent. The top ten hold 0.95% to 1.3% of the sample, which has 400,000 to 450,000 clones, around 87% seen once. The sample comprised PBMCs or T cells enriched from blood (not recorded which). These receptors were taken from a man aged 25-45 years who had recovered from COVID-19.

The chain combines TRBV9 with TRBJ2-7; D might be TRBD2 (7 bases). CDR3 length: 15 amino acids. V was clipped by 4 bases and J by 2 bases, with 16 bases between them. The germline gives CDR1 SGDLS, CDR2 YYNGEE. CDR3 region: CASSPGGGATYEQYF. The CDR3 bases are TGTGCCAGCAGCCCAGGAGGGGGGGCCACCTACGAGCAGTACTTC. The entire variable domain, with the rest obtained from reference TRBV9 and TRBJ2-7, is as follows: DSGVTQTPKHLITATGQRVTLRCSPRSGDLSVYWYQQSLDQGLQFLIQYYNGEERAKGNILERFSAQQFPDLHSELNLSSLELGDSALYFCASSPGGGATYEQYFGPGTRLTVT.

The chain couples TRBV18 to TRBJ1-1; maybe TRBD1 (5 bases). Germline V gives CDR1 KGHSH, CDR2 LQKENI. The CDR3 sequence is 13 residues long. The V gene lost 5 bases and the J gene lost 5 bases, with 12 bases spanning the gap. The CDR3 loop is CASSSGGVTEAFF. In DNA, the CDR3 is TGTGCCAGCTCATCGGGGGGGGTGACTGAAGCTTTCTTT.

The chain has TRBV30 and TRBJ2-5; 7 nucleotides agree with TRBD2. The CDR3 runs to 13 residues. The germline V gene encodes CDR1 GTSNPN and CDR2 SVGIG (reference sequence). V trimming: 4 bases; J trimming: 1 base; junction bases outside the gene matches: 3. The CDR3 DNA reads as TGTGCCTGGACTGCGGGAGCCCAAGAGACCCAGTACTTC. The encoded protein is CAWTAGAQETQYF.

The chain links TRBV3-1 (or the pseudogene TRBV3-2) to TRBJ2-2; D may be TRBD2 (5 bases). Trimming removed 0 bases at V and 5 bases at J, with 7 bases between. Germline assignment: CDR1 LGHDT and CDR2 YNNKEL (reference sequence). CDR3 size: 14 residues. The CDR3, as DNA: TGTGCCAGCAGCCAAGATGGAGGAACCGGGGAGCTGTTTTTT. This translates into CASSQDGGTGELFF.

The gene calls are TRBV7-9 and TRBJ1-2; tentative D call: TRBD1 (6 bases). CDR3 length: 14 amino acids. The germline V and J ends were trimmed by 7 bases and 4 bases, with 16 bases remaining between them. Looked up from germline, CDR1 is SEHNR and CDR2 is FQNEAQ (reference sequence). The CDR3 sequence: CASTPGGASYGYTF. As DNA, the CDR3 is TGTGCCAGCACCCCGGGGGGGGCCTCCTATGGCTACACCTTC.

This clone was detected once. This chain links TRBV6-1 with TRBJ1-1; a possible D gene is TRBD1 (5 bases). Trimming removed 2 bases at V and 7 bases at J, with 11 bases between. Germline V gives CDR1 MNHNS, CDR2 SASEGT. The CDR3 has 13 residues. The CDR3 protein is CASSEKRGIEAFF. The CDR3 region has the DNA TGTGCCAGCAGTGAAAAACGGGGGATTGAAGCTTTCTTT.

CDR3 coding DNA: TGTGCCAGCAGCCAAGATCCTATTAGCGGGAGAAAAAACACCGGGGAGCTGTTTTTT. Translated: CASSQDPISGRKNTGELFF. The V call is TRBV14, the J call TRBJ2-2; 9 bases are a match to TRBD2. The J segment lost 2 bases and the V segment lost 0 bases, leaving 10 bases of the junction unmatched. Germline V CDR1 and CDR2: SGHDN, FVKESK. The CDR3 is 19 amino acids.

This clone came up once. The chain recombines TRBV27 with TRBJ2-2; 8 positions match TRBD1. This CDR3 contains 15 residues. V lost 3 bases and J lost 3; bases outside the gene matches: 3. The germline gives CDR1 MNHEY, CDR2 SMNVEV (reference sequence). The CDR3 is CASSLETGDTGELFF. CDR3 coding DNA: TGTGCCAGCAGTTTGGAGACAGGGGACACCGGGGAGCTGTTTTTT.

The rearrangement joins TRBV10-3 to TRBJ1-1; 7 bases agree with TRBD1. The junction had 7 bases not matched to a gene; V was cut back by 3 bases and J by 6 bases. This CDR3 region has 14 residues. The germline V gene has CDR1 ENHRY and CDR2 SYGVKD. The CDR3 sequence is CAISDSGGSAEAFF. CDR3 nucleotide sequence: TGTGCCATCAGTGATTCAGGGGGATCGGCTGAAGCTTTCTTT.

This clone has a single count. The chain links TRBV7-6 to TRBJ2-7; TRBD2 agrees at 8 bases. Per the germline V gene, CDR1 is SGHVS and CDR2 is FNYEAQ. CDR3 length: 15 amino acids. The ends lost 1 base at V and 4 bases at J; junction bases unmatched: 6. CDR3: CASSLGAGGLYEQYF. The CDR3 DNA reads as TGTGCCAGCAGCTTAGGGGCGGGAGGACTGTACGAGCAGTACTTC.

The CDR3 DNA follows: TGTGCCAGCAGTCCCGGCGGTGGGGGCGGCTATGGCTACACCTTC. The encoded protein is CASSPGGGGGYGYTF. The chain employs TRBV28 and TRBJ1-2, with D maybe TRBD1 (6 bases). Germline loops: CDR1 MDHEN, CDR2 SYDVKM. The V gene lost 5 bases and the J gene lost 4 bases, with 17 bases spanning the gap. This CDR3 has 15 residues.

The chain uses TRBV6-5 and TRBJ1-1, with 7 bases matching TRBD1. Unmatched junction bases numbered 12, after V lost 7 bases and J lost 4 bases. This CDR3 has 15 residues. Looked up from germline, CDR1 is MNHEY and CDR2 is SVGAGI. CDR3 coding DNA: TGTGCCAGCACCGTGACAGGGTCCTTGGCCACTGAAGCTTTCTTT. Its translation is CASTVTGSLATEAFF.

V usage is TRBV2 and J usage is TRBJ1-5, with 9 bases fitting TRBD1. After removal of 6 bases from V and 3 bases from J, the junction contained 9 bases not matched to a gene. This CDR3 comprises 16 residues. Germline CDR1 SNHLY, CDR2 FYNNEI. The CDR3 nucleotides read TGTGCCAGCAGCGTCGACAGGGGGACATTCAATCAGCCCCAGCATTTT. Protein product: CASSVDRGTFNQPQHF.

The CDR3 here is CASRGEIYEQYF. The CDR3 DNA follows: TGTGCCAGCAGAGGAGAGATCTACGAGCAGTACTTC. J is TRBJ2-7 and V is TRBV6-5; D not resolved. The CDR3 is made up of 12 amino acids. Germline V gene data show CDR1 as MNHEY and CDR2 as SVGAGI. Trimming removed 6 bases at V and 3 bases at J, with 9 bases between.

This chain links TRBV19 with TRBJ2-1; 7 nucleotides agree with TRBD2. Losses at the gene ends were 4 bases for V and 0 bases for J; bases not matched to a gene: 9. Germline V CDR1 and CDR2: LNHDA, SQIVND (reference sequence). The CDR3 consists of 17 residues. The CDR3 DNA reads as TGTGCCAGTAGTACCCTACCTAGCGGTCGCTCCTACAATGAGCAGTTCTTC. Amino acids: CASSTLPSGRSYNEQFF.